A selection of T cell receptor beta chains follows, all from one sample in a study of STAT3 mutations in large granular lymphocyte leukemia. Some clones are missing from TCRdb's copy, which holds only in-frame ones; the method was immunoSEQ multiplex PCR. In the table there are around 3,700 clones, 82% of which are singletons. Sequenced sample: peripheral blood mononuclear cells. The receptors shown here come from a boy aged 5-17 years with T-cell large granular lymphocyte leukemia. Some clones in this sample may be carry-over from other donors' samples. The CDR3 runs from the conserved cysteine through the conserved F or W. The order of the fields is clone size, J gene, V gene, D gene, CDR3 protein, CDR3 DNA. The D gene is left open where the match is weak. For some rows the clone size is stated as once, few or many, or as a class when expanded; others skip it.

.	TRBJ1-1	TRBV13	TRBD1	CASSFGQGNSGAFF	TGTGCCAGCAGCTTCGGACAGGGCAATTCGGGAGCTTTCTTT
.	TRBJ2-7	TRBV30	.	CAWSARTWGREQYF	TGTGCCTGGAGTGCCCGGACTTGGGGCAGAGAGCAGTACTTC
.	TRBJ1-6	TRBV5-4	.	CASSRWGAGSPLHF	TGTGCCAGCAGCCGGTGGGGGGCCGGGTCACCCCTCCACTTT
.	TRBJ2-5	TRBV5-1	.	CASSLVGDGVGTQYF	TGCGCCAGCAGCTTGGTCGGGGACGGGGTCGGGACCCAGTACTTC
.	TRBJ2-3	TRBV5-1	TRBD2	CASSQGLVVDTQYF	TGCGCCAGCAGCCAAGGACTAGTCGTAGATACGCAGTATTTT
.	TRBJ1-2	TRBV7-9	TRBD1	CASSLRGQTNYGYTF	TGTGCCAGCAGCTTGAGGGGACAGACTAACTATGGCTACACCTTC
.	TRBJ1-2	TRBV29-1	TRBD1	CSVTSSGGGGYGYTF	TGCAGCGTTACTTCTTCAGGGGGAGGAGGCTATGGCTACACCTTC
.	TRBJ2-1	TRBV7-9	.	CASSLGYNEQFF	TGTGCCAGCAGCTTAGGGTACAATGAGCAGTTCTTC
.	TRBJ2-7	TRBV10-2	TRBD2	CASSPSGGTYEQYF	TGCGCCAGCTCCCCCAGCGGGGGTACCTACGAGCAGTACTTC
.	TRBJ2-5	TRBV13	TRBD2	CASSLASGRRETQYF	TGTGCCAGCAGCTTAGCTAGCGGGAGAAGGGAGACCCAGTACTTC
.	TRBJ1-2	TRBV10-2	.	CASGSDSGGYTF	TGCGCCAGCGGGTCGGACAGCGGGGGCTACACCTTC
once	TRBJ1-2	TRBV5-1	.	CASSADNYGYTF	TGCGCCAGCAGCGCGGACAACTATGGCTACACCTTC
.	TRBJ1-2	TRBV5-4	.	CASSIKGGGRVFFGGYTF	TGTGCCAGCAGCATCAAAGGTGGGGGGCGGGTATTTTTCGGTGGCTACACCTTC
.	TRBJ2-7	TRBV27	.	CASSKVGPWDEQYF	TGTGCCAGCAGTAAAGTCGGGCCCTGGGACGAGCAGTACTTC
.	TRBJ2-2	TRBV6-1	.	CASSGRGETGELFF	TGTGCCAGCAGTGGCAGGGGAGAAACCGGGGAGCTGTTTTTT
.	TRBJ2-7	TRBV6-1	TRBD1	CASNMDRDEQYF	TGTGCCAGCAACATGGACAGGGACGAGCAGTACTTC
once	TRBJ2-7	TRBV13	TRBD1	CASSPGTDPTYEQYF	TGTGCCAGCAGCCCGGGGACAGATCCGACCTACGAGCAGTACTTC
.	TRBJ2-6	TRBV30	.	CAWSVAGANVLTF	TGTGCCTGGAGTGTAGCTGGGGCCAACGTCCTGACTTTC
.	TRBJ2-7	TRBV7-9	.	CASSPPSGYEQYF	TGTGCCAGCAGCCCCCCCAGCGGCTACGAGCAGTACTTC
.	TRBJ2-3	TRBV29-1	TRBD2	CSVESGSSYTDTQYF	TGCAGCGTTGAAAGCGGGAGTTCCTACACAGATACGCAGTATTTT
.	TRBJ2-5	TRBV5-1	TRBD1	CASSPDREETQYF	TGCGCCAGCAGCCCTGACAGGGAAGAGACCCAGTACTTC
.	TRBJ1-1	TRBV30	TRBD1	CAWSTGQVNTEAFF	TGTGCCTGGAGTACAGGACAGGTGAACACTGAAGCTTTCTTT